This T cell receptor (beta chain) was sequenced in a study of T cells in Graves' hyperthyroidism and ophthalmopathy. Study findings and constraints: Onset of ophthalmopathy came a median about 6.5 months after the model predicted it. The blood repertoire included most of the expanded thyroid clonotypes above 0.001. A model of 13 V-J pairs discriminated ophthalmopathy from stable hyperthyroidism.

What was amplified from RNA transcripts were TCR beta CDR3 regions. HTBI primers were the set used in a first-round RT-PCR of the TCR CDR3. Via MiXCR, TCRdb re-called the multiplex PCR reads, giving one row per CDR3 protein. The sample contains some 620,000 distinct CDR3 sequences, about 17% of which appear only once. The authors took PBMCs from 10 ml fresh peripheral blood. V shed 4 bases, J shed 8 bases, and the junction held 7 bases outside the gene matches. The CDR3 runs to 14 residues. The V gene's germline CDR1 is MNHEY and CDR2 SMNVEV (reference sequence). This clonotype was observed at least ten times. What it recognizes is unknown.

The clonotype comes from a woman in her 30s with Graves' hyperthyroidism. Sequenced: blood. J is TRBJ2-1 and V is TRBV27, with 8 bases identical to TRBD2. CDR3 nucleotides: TGTGCCAGCAGTTACTATAGCGGGATAGATGAGCAGTTCTTC. Encoded protein: CASSYYSGIDEQFF.